The present entry profiles one T cell receptor beta chain with its context. Its specific antigen is unknown. Base qualities are not recorded, but no much larger clone differs from it by a single base. The data originate from a study of blood T cell repertoires in COVID-19 (dated by TCRdb to 2020 to 2021). General notes on the study: The collaborator samples originated in the United States, Italy and Spain and spanned the acute and convalescent phases of COVID-19. The material from the prospective study consisted of cDNA or gDNA derived from T cells, B-cell-depleted T cells, or PBMCs. Subjects who had been exposed to COVID-19, were actively infected with it, or had recovered from it provided the deeply sampled blood TCRbeta repertoires that made up the dataset. The repertoires were made available in a free public database intended to serve as a resource for research on the immune response to SARS-CoV-2. The samples were drawn from the first 160 participants of the ongoing ImmuneRACE study and from 1,254 subjects provided by 6 global collaborators. Nearly every sample came with metadata listing a de-identified subject ID, COVID-19 status, age in years and sex. HLA class I and class II types, where available, came from metadata supplied by the sample provider rather than from assay-based typing. The paper's findings and limits, for the study overall: The amount of clinical and demographic metadata varied by source and participant and was provided uncurated.

Participants in the prospective study were enrolled through a virtual design, were aged about 18 to 90 years, and lived in roughly 24 United States geographic areas. In the prospective study, cohorts were assigned on the basis of participant-reported clinical history obtained from a screening survey and a study questionnaire. Recovered participants in ImmuneRACE Cohort 3 were defined by two consecutive negative NP/OP PCR tests, clearance by a healthcare professional, or resolution of symptoms. In the prospective study, whole blood, serum and a nasopharyngeal or oropharyngeal swab were collected from each participant by mobile phlebotomists. Participants in the prospective study had the option to provide additional blood draws and questionnaires over a roughly two-month period. Before DNA extraction, prospective study blood samples were shipped either frozen or at room temperature. TCRbeta CDR3 regions were amplified from genomic DNA by means of the immunoSEQ Assay, a bias-controlled multiplex PCR. The paper's processing steps were these. The number of nucleated cells in each sample was estimated by amplification of reference gene primers within the assay. To quantify the absolute abundance of each unique TCRbeta CDR3 rearrangement, sequence reads were collapsed and filtered. For each sample, productive Simpson clonality was calculated as the square root of Simpson's diversity index over productive rearrangements. Held by TCRdb, this immuneACCESS table contains in-frame sequences only and omits some clones. Under half of the omission traces to an unresolved V gene where checked; the cause of the rest is unknown. V, J and clone size were drawn from that table, and D and trimming were deduced from the DNA. This sample holds around 150,000 clones; approximately 80% were observed only once. Approximately 5.4% of the sample comes from the top ten.

The sample consisted of PBMCs or T cells enriched from blood (not recorded which). The receptor comes from a man between 35 and 55 years old who had recovered from COVID-19.

The nucleotide sequence is TGTGCCAGTAGTAGGACAGCGAGCACAGATACGCAGTATTTT. Its translation is CASSRTASTDTQYF. The sequence joins TRBV19 to TRBJ2-3; 6 matching bases give a weak D call of TRBD1. The CDR3 spans 14 residues, from the cysteine through the phenylalanine. Only the CDR3 part of the read is kept: 42 bases, read in frame from the first base. The germline V gene (reference sequence) specifies LNHDA as CDR1 and SQIVND as CDR2. V is reduced by 4 bases and J by 0 bases, leaving a spacing of 8 bases between them.